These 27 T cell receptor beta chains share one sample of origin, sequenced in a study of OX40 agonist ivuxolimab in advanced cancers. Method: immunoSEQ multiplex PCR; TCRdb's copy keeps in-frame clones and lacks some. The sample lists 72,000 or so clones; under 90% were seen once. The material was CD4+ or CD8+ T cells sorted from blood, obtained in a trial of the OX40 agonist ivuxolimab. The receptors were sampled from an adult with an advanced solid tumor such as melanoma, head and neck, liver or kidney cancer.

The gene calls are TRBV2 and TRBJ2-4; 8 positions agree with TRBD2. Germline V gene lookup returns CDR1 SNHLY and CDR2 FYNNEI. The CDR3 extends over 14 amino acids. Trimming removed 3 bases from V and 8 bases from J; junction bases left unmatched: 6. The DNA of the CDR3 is TGTGCCAGCAGTGACGAGCGGGAGTTTGACATTCAGTACTTC. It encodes CASSDEREFDIQYF.

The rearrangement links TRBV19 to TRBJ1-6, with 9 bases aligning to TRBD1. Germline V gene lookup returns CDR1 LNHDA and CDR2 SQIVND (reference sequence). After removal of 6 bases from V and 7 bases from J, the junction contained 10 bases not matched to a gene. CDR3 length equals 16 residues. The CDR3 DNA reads TGTGCCAGTAGCACGGGACAGGGAGCCTCGAATTCACCCCTCCACTTT. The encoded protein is CASSTGQGASNSPLHF. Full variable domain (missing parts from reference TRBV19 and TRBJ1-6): DGGITQSPKYLFRKEGQNVTLSCEQNLNHDAMYWYRQDPGQGLRLIYYSQIVNDFQKGDIAEGYSVSREKKESFPLTVTSAQKNPTAFYLCASSTGQGASNSPLHFGNGTRLTVT.

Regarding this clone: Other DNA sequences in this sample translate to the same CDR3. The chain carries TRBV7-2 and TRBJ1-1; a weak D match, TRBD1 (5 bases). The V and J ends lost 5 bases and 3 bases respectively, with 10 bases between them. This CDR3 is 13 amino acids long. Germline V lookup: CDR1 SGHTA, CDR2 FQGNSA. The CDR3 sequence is CASSPDRDTEAFF. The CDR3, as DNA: TGTGCCAGCAGCCCAGACAGAGACACTGAAGCTTTCTTT.

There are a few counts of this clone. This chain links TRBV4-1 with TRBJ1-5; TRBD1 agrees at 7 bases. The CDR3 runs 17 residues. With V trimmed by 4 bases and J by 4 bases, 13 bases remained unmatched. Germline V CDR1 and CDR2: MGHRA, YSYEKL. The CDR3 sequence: CASSPSTTGSRNQPQHF. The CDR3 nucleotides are TGCGCCAGCAGCCCATCTACGACAGGGTCTAGGAATCAGCCCCAGCATTTT.

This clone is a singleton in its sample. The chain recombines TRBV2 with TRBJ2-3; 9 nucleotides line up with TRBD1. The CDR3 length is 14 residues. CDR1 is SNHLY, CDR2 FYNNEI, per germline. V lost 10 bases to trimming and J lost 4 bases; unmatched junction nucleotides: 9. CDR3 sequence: CATGQGRTSDTQYF. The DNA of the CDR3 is TGTGCCACAGGACAGGGGAGGACATCAGATACGCAGTATTTT.

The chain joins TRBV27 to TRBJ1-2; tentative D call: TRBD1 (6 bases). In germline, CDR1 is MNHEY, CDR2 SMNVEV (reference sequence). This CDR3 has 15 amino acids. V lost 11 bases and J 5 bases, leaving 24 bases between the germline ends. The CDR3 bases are TGTGCCGCTGCTCGGCCTACGGACAGATTTTATGGCTACACCTTC. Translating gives CAAARPTDRFYGYTF.

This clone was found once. CDR3 nucleotide sequence: TGTGCCAGCTCACCCCAGGGGGCGAAGGGGACCGGGGAGCTGTTTTTT. Its translation: CASSPQGAKGTGELFF. V gene TRBV18 combines with J gene TRBJ2-2, with 8 bases fitting TRBD1. After removal of 3 bases from V and 5 bases from J, the junction contained 8 bases not matched to a gene. The CDR3 spans 16 residues. Germline loops: CDR1 KGHSH, CDR2 LQKENI.

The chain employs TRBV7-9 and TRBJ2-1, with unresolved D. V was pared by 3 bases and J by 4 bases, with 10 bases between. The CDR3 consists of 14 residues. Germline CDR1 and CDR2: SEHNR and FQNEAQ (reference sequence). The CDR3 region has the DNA TGTGCCAGCAGCTTGGCCGGTGCGTACAATGAGCAGTTCTTC. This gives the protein CASSLAGAYNEQFF.

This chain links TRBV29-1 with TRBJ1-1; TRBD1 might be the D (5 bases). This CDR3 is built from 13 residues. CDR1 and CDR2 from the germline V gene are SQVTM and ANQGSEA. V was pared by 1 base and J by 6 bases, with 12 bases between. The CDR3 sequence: CSVEGWRGPEAFF. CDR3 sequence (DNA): TGCAGCGTTGAAGGATGGAGGGGACCTGAAGCTTTCTTT.

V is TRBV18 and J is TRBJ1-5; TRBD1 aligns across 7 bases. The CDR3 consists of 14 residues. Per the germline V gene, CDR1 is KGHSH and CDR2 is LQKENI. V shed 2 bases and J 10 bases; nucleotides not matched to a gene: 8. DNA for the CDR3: TGTGCCAGCTCACCAAACAGGGGACGGGAACCCCAGCATTTT. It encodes CASSPNRGREPQHF.

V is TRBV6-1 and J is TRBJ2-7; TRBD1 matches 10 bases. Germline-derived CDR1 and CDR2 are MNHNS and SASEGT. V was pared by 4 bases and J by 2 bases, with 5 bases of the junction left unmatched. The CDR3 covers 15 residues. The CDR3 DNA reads TGTGCCAGCAGTGTCCCGACAGGGGGCCCCTACGAGCAGTACGTC. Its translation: CASSVPTGGPYEQYV.

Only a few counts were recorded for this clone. The CDR3 sequence is CASSLGVHVGEQYF. Here the CDR3 DNA reads TGTGCCAGCAGCTTGGGGGTTCATGTTGGAGAGCAGTACTTC. The chain is built from TRBV5-4 and TRBJ2-7; D unclear. This CDR3 has 14 amino acids. V was clipped by 0 bases and J by 7 bases, with 14 bases between them. Germline V gene data show CDR1 as SGHNT and CDR2 as YYREEE (reference sequence).

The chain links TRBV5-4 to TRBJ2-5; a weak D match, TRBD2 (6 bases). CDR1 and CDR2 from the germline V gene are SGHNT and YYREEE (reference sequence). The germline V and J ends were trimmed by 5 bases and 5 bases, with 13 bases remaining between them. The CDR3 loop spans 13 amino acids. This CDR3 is CASRRLVGETQYF. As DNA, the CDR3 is TGTGCCAGCAGGCGACTAGTGGGGGAGACCCAGTACTTC.

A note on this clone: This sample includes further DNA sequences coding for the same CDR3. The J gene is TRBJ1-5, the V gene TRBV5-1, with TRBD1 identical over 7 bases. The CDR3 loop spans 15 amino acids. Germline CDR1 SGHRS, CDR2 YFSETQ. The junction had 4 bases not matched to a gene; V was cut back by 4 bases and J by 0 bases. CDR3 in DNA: TGCGCCAGCAGCCCGGGACAGAATAGCAATCAGCCCCAGCATTTT. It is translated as CASSPGQNSNQPQHF.

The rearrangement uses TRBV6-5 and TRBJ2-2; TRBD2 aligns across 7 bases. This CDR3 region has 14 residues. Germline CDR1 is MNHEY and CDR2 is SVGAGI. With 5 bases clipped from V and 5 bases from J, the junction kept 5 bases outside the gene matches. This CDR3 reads CASSQAGVTGELFF. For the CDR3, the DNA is TGTGCCAGCAGTCAGGCGGGGGTTACCGGGGAGCTGTTTTTT.

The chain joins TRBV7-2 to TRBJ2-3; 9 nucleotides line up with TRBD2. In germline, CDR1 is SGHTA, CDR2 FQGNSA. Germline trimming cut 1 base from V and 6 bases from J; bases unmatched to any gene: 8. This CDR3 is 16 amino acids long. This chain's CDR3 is CASSLGGGRAFDTQYF. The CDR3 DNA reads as TGTGCCAGCAGCTTAGGGGGCGGGAGGGCCTTCGATACGCAGTATTTT.

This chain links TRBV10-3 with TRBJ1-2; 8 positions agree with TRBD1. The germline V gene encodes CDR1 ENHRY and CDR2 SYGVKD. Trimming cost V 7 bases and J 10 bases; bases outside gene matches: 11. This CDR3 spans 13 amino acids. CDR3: CAINLGQGRVYTF. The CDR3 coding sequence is TGTGCCATCAACCTTGGACAGGGACGGGTCTACACCTTC.

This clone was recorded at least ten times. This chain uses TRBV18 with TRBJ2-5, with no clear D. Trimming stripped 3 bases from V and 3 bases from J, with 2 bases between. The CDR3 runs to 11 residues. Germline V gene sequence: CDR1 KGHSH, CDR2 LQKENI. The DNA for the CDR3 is TGTGCCAGCTCACCCGAAGAGACCCAGTACTTC. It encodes CASSPEETQYF. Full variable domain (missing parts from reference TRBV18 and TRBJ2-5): NAGVMQNPRHLVRRRGQEARLRCSPMKGHSHVYWYRQLPEEGLKFMVYLQKENIIDESGMPKERFSAEFPKEGPSILRIQQVVRGDSAAYFCASSPEETQYFGPGTRLLVL.

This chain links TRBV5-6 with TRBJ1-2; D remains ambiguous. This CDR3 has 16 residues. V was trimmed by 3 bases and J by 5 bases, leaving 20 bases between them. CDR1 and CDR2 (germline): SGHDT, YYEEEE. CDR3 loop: CASSSLESGRRYGYTF. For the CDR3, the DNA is TGTGCCAGCAGCTCCCTCGAGTCCGGGAGAAGATATGGCTACACCTTC.

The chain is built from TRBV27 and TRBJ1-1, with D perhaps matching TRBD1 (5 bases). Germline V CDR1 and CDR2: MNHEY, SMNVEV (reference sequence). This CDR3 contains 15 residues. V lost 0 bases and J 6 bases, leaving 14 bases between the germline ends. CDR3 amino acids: CASSLSHMGTPEAFF. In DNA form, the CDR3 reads TGTGCCAGCAGTTTATCCCATATGGGGACTCCTGAAGCTTTCTTT.

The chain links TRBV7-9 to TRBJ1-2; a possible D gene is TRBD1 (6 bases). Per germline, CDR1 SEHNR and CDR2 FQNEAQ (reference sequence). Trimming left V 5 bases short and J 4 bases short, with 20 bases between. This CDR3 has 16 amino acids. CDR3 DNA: TGTGCCAGCAGCCAACCCGGACAGATACAAATCTATGGCTACACCTTC. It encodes CASSQPGQIQIYGYTF.

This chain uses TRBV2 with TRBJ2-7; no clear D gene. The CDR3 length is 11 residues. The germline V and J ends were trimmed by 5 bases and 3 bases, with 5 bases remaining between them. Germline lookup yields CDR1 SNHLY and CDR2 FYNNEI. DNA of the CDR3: TGTGCCAGCAGTCTTGTCTACGAGCAGTACTTC. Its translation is CASSLVYEQYF.

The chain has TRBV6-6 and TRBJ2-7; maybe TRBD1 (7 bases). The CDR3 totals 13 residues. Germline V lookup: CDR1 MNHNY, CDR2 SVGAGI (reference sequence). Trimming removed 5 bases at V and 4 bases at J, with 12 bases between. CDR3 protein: CASSGGGGYEQYV. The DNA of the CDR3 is TGTGCCAGCAGTGGAGGGGGCGGTTACGAGCAGTACGTC.

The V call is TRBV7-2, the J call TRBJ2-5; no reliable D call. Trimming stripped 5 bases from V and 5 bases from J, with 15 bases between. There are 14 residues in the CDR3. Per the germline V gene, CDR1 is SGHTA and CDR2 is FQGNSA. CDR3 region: CASSAPKVGETQYF. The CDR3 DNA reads TGTGCCAGCAGCGCCCCAAAAGTCGGGGAGACCCAGTACTTC. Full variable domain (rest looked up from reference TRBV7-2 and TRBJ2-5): GAGVSQSPSNKVTEKGKDVELRCDPISGHTALYWYRQSLGQGLEFLIYFQGNSAPDKSGLPSDRFSAERTGGSVSTLTIQRTQQEDSAVYLCASSAPKVGETQYFGPGTRLLVL.

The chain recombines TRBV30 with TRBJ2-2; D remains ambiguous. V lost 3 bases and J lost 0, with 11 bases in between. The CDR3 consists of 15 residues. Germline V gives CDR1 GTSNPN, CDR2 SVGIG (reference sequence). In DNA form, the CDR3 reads TGTGCCTGGAGGCGTAGAGGCGCGAACACCGGGGAGCTGTTTTTT. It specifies CAWRRRGANTGELFF.

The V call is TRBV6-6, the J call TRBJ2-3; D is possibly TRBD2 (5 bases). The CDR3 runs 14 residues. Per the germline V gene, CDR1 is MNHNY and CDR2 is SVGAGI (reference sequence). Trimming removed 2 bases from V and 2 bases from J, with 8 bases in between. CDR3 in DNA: TGTGCCAGCAGTTACGAGGGCCTCACAGATACGCAGTATTTT. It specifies CASSYEGLTDTQYF.

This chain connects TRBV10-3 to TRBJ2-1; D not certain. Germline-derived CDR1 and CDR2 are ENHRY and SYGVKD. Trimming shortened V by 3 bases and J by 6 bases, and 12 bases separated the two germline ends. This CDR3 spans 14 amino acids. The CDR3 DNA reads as TGTGCCATCAGTGATGTGAAAATGGGCAATGAGCAGTTCTTC. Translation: CAISDVKMGNEQFF.